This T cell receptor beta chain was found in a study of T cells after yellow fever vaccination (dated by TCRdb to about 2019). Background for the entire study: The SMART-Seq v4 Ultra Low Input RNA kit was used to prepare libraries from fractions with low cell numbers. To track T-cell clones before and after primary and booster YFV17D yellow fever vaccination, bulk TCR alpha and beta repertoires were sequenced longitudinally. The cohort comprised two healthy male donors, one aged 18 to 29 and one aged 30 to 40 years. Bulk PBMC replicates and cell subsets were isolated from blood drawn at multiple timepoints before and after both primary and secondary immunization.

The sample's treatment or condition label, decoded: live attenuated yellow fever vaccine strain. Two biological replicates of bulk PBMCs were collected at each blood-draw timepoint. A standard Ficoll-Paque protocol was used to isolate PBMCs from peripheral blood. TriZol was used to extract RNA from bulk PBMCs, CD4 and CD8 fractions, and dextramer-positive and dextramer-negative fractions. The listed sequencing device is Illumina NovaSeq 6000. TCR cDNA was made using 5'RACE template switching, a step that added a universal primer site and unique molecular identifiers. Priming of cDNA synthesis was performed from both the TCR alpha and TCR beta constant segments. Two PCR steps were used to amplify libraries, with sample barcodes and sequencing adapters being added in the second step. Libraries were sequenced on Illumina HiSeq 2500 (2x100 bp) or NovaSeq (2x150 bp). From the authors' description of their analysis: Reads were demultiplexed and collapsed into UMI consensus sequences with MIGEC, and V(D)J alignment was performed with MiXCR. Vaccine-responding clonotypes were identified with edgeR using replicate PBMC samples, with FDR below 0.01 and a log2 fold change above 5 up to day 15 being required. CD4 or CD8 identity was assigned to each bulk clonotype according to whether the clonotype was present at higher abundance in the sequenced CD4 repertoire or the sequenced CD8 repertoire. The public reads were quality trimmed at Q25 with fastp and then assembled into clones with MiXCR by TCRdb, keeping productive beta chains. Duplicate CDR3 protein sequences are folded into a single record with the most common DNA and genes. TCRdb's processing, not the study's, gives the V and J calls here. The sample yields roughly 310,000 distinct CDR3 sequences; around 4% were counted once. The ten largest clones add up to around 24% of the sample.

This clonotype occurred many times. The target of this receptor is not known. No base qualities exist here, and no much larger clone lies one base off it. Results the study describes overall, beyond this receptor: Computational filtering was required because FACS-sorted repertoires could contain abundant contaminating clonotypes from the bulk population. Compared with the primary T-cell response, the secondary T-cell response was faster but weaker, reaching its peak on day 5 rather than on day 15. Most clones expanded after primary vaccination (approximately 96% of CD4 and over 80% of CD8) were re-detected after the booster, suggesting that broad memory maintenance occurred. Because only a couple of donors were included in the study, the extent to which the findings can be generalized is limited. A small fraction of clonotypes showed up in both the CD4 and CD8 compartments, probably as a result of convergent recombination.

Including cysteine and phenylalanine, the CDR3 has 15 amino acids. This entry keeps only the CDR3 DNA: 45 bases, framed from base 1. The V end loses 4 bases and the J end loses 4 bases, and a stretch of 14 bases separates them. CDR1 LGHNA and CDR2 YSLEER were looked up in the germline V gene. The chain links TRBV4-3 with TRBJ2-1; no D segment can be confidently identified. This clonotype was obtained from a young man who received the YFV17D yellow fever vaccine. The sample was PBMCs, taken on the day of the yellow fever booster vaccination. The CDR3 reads CASSRLLKFYNEQFF. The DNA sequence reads TGCGCCAGCAGCCGACTTTTAAAATTTTACAATGAGCAGTTCTTC.